This passage covers 18 T cell receptor beta chains from one sample sequenced in a study of T cells in women clearing cervical HPV infection (dated by TCRdb to 2016 to 2019). The library came from the immunoSEQ multiplex PCR assay. Not all clones reach the TCRdb copy of this immuneACCESS table, which keeps in-frame sequences only. Checked studies attribute under half of the gap to unresolved V genes and leave the rest unexplained. The sample table gives about 31,000 clones. About 4.6% of the sample comes from the top ten. The sample comprised blood buffy coat. The source of these receptors is a woman between 18 and 70 years old with a cervical HPV16 infection that either progressed to CIN3+ or cleared (not recorded which).

As to this clone: From the germline J gene comes the end of the CDR3, since the read stops 3 residues before it. The chain employs TRBV30 and TRBJ1-4, with 7 nucleotides matching TRBD1. The CDR3 is 14 amino acids. Germline V gene data show CDR1 as GTSNPN and CDR2 as SVGIG (reference sequence). V shed 3 bases and J 5 bases; nucleotides not matched to a gene: 6. The CDR3 reads CAWSEGAYNEKLFF. The covered CDR3 bases are TGTGCCTGGAGCGAGGGGGCATACAATGAAAAA. The variable domain in full, completed from reference TRBV30 and TRBJ1-4, reads SQTIHQWPATLVQPVGSPLSLECTVEGTSNPNLYWYRQAAGRGLQLLFYSVGIGQISSEVPQNLSASRPQDRQFILSSKKLLLSDSGFYLCAWSEGAYNEKLFFGSGTQLSVL.

The chain's CDR3 is CSARVTGRQDNEQFF. CDR3 bases read: TGCAGTGCTAGAGTGACAGGGCGGCAAGACAATGAG. The chain couples TRBV20-1 to TRBJ2-1; 7 nucleotides align to TRBD1. The CDR3 is cut off 3 residues early in the read; its end comes from the germline J gene. The CDR3 has 15 amino acids. The V segment lost 1 base and the J segment 5 bases; nucleotides outside the gene matches: 8. Germline V lookup: CDR1 DFQATT, CDR2 SNEGSKA (reference sequence).

In the case of this clone: The read is 3 residues too short to cover the CDR3 end, so that end is filled in from the germline J gene. The rearrangement links TRBV18 to TRBJ2-2; D gene uncertain. The CDR3 runs to 18 residues. CDR1 and CDR2 (germline): KGHSH, LQKENI. The CDR3 is CASSLFPTDGATNEKLFF. The DNA read from the CDR3 is TGTGCCAGCTCACTCTTCCCAACCGACGGAGCAACTAATGAAAAG.

In regard to this clone: The read gets to within 3 residues of the CDR3 end, and the germline J gene fills in the rest. The gene calls are TRBV30 and TRBJ1-1; TRBD1 agrees at 9 bases. The germline V gene has CDR1 GTSNPN and CDR2 SVGIG (reference sequence). There are 16 residues in the CDR3. The V and J ends lost 4 bases and 0 bases, in that order; junction bases with no gene match: 9. The CDR3 reads CAWIPQGALLNTEAFF. The DNA read from the CDR3 is TGTGCCTGGATACCACAGGGGGCATTACTGAACACTGAA.

The covered CDR3 bases are TGTGCCAGCAATAGGGGAGGGGAAAAG. Its translation: CASNRGGEK. The entire CDR3 protein reads CASNRGGEKLFF. The rearrangement joins TRBV6-2 or TRBV6-3 to TRBJ2-2, with 7 positions matching TRBD2. Coverage ceases 3 residues before the CDR3 finishes, and the germline J gene fills in the end. CDR3 size: 12 residues. CDR1 is MNHEY and CDR2 is SVGEGT in the germline V gene.

Comment on this clone: The sequence runs out 3 residues before the end of the CDR3; the remainder is reconstructed from the germline J gene. The V gene is TRBV19, the J gene TRBJ1-6, with TRBD1 as a possible D gene (6 bases). This CDR3 contains 13 residues. Trimming cost V 8 bases and J 7 bases, with 12 bases left between them. Germline V gives CDR1 LNHDA, CDR2 SQIVND (reference sequence). The CDR3 sequence is CASGGGQNSPLHF. The DNA read from the CDR3 is TGTGCCAGTGGGGGAGGACAGAATTCACCC.

Worth noting for this clone: The CDR3 extends 3 residues past the end of the read, so its final part is completed from the germline J gene. The gene calls are TRBV3-1 (or the pseudogene TRBV3-2) and TRBJ1-2; D is ambiguous. Germline V CDR1 and CDR2: LGHDT, YNNKEL (reference sequence). With 3 bases removed from V and 0 bases from J, the gap between germline ends came to 14 bases. The CDR3 runs to 16 residues. CDR3 bases read: TGTGCCAGCAGCCAGCGCCACAGAAATCCTAACTATGGC. This translates into CASSQRHRNPNYG. The full CDR3 is CASSQRHRNPNYGYTF.

Of note for this clone: Sequencing ends 3 residues short of the CDR3 end; the germline J gene provides the rest. This rearrangement joins TRBV30 to TRBJ1-1; 9 nucleotides agree with TRBD1. Germline V gene data show CDR1 as GTSNPN and CDR2 as SVGIG (reference sequence). The V gene end was trimmed by 5 bases and the J gene end by 2 bases; junction bases not matched to a gene: 3. This CDR3 comprises 13 residues. The part of the CDR3 DNA that was read is TGTGCCTGGGGGGGACAGGGCAACACTGAA. Translated: CAWGGQGNTE. The whole CDR3 is CAWGGQGNTEAFF.

Concerning this clone: The CDR3 end lies 3 residues beyond the end of the read and is filled in from the germline J gene. This chain joins TRBV2 and TRBJ2-7; D unclear. The V end was cut by 3 bases, the J end by 3 bases, with 6 bases between. CDR1 and CDR2 (germline): SNHLY, FYNNEI. The CDR3 runs to 12 residues. The CDR3 DNA, read in part, is TGTGCCAGCAGTGACTCCTTCTACGAG. It translates to CASSDSFYE. The CDR3 reads in full as CASSDSFYEQYF.

Concerning this clone itself: The CDR3 end falls 3 residues outside the read, so it is completed with the germline J gene. The chain joins TRBV20-1 to TRBJ2-4; 9 bases are shared with TRBD2. There are 15 residues in the CDR3. Germline-derived CDR1 and CDR2 are DFQATT and SNEGSKA (reference sequence). CDR3 protein: CSASSAGGGQETQYF. CDR3 DNA, as far as it was read: TGCAGTGCTTCTTCAGCGGGGGGAGGCCAAGAGACT.

A note on this clone: Read coverage stops 3 residues before the CDR3 terminus; the germline J gene supplies the remainder. The chain employs TRBV19 and TRBJ1-2; D unclear. This CDR3 spans 12 amino acids. Germline CDR1 is LNHDA and CDR2 is SQIVND (reference sequence). CDR3 DNA, as far as it was read: TGTGCCAGCAGCGGGAGTATCCACGAC. Translating gives CASSGSIHD. The full CDR3 reads CASSGSIHDYTF.

Here the CDR3 reads CAWSPQGYGYTF. CDR3 DNA, as far as it was read: TGTGCCTGGAGCCCACAGGGGTATGGC. The J gene is TRBJ1-2, the V gene TRBV30, with 7 bases fitting TRBD1. The read ends 3 residues early relative to the CDR3; the germline J gene fills the gap. V dropped 3 bases and J dropped 5; count of bases not matched to a gene: 3. Per germline, CDR1 GTSNPN and CDR2 SVGIG (reference sequence). There are 12 residues in the CDR3.

Regarding this clone: Sequencing ends 3 residues short of the CDR3 end; the germline J gene provides the rest. J is TRBJ1-1 and V is TRBV7-9, with 8 bases identical to TRBD1. V shed 1 base and J 4 bases; nucleotides not matched to a gene: 5. CDR1 SEHNR and CDR2 FQNEAQ come from the germline V gene (reference sequence). This CDR3 region has 15 residues. Incomplete CDR3 DNA: TGTGCCAGCAGCTTAGACGAAGACAGGGGCACTGAA. The encoded protein is CASSLDEDRGTE. The entire CDR3 is CASSLDEDRGTEAFF. The full variable domain, rest sourced from reference TRBV7-9 and TRBJ1-1, is DTGVSQNPRHKITKRGQNVTFRCDPISEHNRLYWYRQTLGQGPEFLTYFQNEAQLEKSRLLSDRFSAERPKGSFSTLEIQRTEQGDSAMYLCASSLDEDRGTEAFFGQGTRLTVV.

As regards this clone: The read ends 3 residues before the CDR3 terminus; that terminus is restored from the germline J gene. The chain recombines TRBV5-5 with TRBJ1-6; tentatively, D is TRBD1 (5 bases). Germline V gene sequence: CDR1 SGHKS, CDR2 YYEKEE (reference sequence). The CDR3 extends over 15 amino acids. V lost 3 bases to trimming and J lost 8 bases, with 15 bases between them. CDR3 bases read: TGTGCCAGCAGCTGGGGGGGGAAGATGTATTCACCC. Protein product: CASSWGGKMYSP. The whole CDR3 protein reads CASSWGGKMYSPLHF.

Concerning this clone itself: The read ends 3 residues early relative to the CDR3; the germline J gene fills the gap. The chain couples TRBV7-8 to TRBJ1-5; no firm D call. V dropped 3 bases and J dropped 5 bases, with 11 bases sitting between them. The CDR3 has 14 residues. Germline assignment: CDR1 SGHVS and CDR2 FQNEAQ. The DNA read from the CDR3 is TGTGCCAGCAGCTTCGGAGGGCGAGATCAGCCC. Amino acid sequence: CASSFGGRDQP. The whole CDR3 protein is CASSFGGRDQPQHF.

The CDR3: CASSLAGEGYEQYF. CDR3 DNA, as far as it was read: TGCGCCAGCAGCTTGGCAGGGGAGGGATACGAG. V gene TRBV5-1 combines with J gene TRBJ2-7; perhaps TRBD2 as D (7 bases). With the read ending 3 residues before the CDR3 end, the germline J gene is used to fill in that end. Looked up from germline, CDR1 is SGHRS and CDR2 is YFSETQ. The CDR3 totals 14 residues. The ends were cut back, 0 bases at V and 4 bases at J, with 11 bases in the middle.

CDR3 DNA (partial): TGCAGTGCCTGGACAGGGAACTATGGC. It encodes CSAWTGNYG. The entire CDR3 reads CSAWTGNYGYTF. V is TRBV20-1 and J is TRBJ1-2, with 8 bases aligning to TRBD1. The sequence runs out 3 residues before the end of the CDR3; the remainder is reconstructed from the germline J gene. V shed 6 bases, J shed 2 bases, and the junction held 2 bases outside the gene matches. CDR3 length: 12 residues. Germline V gives CDR1 DFQATT, CDR2 SNEGSKA (reference sequence).

On this clone itself: The read terminates 3 residues before the CDR3 end, so the remaining end is supplied by the germline J gene. The J gene is TRBJ2-3, the V gene TRBV7-3; D perhaps matches TRBD2 (5 bases). The germline V gene encodes CDR1 SGHTA and CDR2 FQGTGA. Trimming removed 4 bases at V and 5 bases at J, with 10 bases between. This CDR3 has 13 amino acids. Partial CDR3 DNA: TGTGCCAGCAGCTCGAGGGCCGGAGATACG. Translating it yields CASSSRAGDT. The complete CDR3 sequence is CASSSRAGDTQYF. Combining the CDR3 with reference TRBV7-3 and TRBJ2-3 gives the whole variable domain GAGVSQTPSNKVTEKGKYVELRCDPISGHTALYWYRQSLGQGPEFLIYFQGTGAADDSGLPNDRFFAVRPEGSVSTLKIQRTERGDSAVYLCASSSRAGDTQYFGPGTRLTVL.